The 19 T cell receptor beta chains presented below share a single source sample, sequenced in a study of blood T cell repertoires in COVID-19. Assay: immunoSEQ multiplex PCR; the TCRdb copy retains only in-frame clones and omits some. The data show around 100,000 clones, about 87% seen once. Sequencing was performed on peripheral blood. These receptors were taken from a woman in her twenties or thirties with acute or convalescent COVID-19.

In DNA, the CDR3 is TGTGCCAGCAGCTTGGACAGGGAACGGCCCCAGCATTTT. Protein: CASSLDRERPQHF. The V and J genes are TRBV7-3 and TRBJ1-5; 8 bases are shared with TRBD1. Trimming took 3 bases from V and 9 from J; bases not matched to a gene: 4. This CDR3 spans 13 amino acids. CDR1 is SGHTA, CDR2 FQGTGA, per germline.

V usage is TRBV10-3 and J usage is TRBJ2-1; D perhaps matches TRBD1 (6 bases). Germline-derived CDR1 and CDR2 are ENHRY and SYGVKD. The CDR3 is 16 residues long. The V end was cut by 5 bases, the J end by 0 bases, with 14 bases between. The CDR3 region is CAISNPDRSSYNEQFF. CDR3 in DNA: TGTGCCATCAGTAACCCAGACAGGAGCTCCTACAATGAGCAGTTCTTC.

The chain carries TRBV11-3 and TRBJ1-4; D not certain. The germline CDR1 and CDR2 sequences are SGHNT and YENEEA. V lost 5 bases to trimming and J lost 4 bases, with 8 bases between them. The CDR3 covers 13 residues. CDR3 DNA: TGTGCCAGCAGCCGAGGGAGTAATGAAAAACTGTTTTTT. Amino acid sequence: CASSRGSNEKLFF.

There are many counts of this clone. The chain is built from TRBV19 and TRBJ1-5, with 10 nucleotides matching TRBD1. The CDR3 runs to 16 residues. Germline V gene sequence: CDR1 LNHDA, CDR2 SQIVND (reference sequence). The V segment lost 5 bases and the J segment 6 bases; nucleotides outside the gene matches: 10. Here the CDR3 reads CASSPSRDRGRQPQHF. The DNA of the CDR3 is TGTGCCAGTAGTCCATCCCGGGACAGGGGACGTCAGCCCCAGCATTTT.

The chain couples TRBV2 to TRBJ1-2; D ambiguous. Per the germline V gene, CDR1 is SNHLY and CDR2 is FYNNEI. The CDR3 spans 14 residues. Deletions cut 6 bases from V and 3 bases from J, with 14 bases between. CDR3 residues: CASRAGEADYGYTF. The CDR3 region has the DNA TGTGCCAGCAGGGCTGGGGAAGCGGACTATGGCTACACCTTC.

The chain employs TRBV11-3 and TRBJ1-1, with 7 bases identical to TRBD1. Germline V CDR1 and CDR2: SGHNT, YENEEA. J lost 1 base, V lost 0 bases, and 5 bases had no gene match. The length of the CDR3 is 16 residues. The CDR3: CASSLDLDRKNTEAFF. CDR3 nucleotide sequence: TGTGCCAGCAGCTTAGATCTGGACAGGAAGAACACTGAAGCTTTCTTT.

The V gene is TRBV7-8, the J gene TRBJ2-3; TRBD2 agrees at 8 bases. V was clipped by 1 base and J by 0 bases; unmatched bases: 3. CDR1 and CDR2 from the germline V gene are SGHVS and FQNEAQ. The CDR3 runs 16 residues. The CDR3 DNA sequence: TGTGCCAGCAGCTTAGTTGCGGGGGGAAGCACAGATACGCAGTATTTT. Its protein product is CASSLVAGGSTDTQYF.

This rearrangement joins TRBV6-5 to TRBJ2-7; tentatively, D is TRBD2 (7 bases). The germline V gene has CDR1 MNHEY and CDR2 SVGAGI. Between the trimmed V and J ends, which lost 3 bases and 4 bases, there was a span of 13 bases. This CDR3 contains 14 residues. The CDR3 loop reads CASSYGRGKYEQYF. The CDR3 DNA reads TGTGCCAGCAGTTATGGGAGGGGGAAATACGAGCAGTACTTC.

This sequence joins TRBV2 and TRBJ1-6; D remains ambiguous. The V gene's germline CDR1 is SNHLY and CDR2 FYNNEI. V lost 6 bases and J lost 11, with 20 bases in between. CDR3 size: 15 residues. The CDR3 reads CASRTSDSQGAPLHF. The CDR3, as DNA: TGTGCCAGCAGGACTTCTGATTCCCAAGGAGCACCCCTCCACTTT.

The CDR3 DNA reads as TGCGCCAGCAGCTTGGCTAGCGGGATAACAGATACGCAGTATTTT. This translates into CASSLASGITDTQYF. The chain links TRBV5-1 to TRBJ2-3; 9 bases align to TRBD2. The CDR3 has 15 amino acids. From germline, CDR1 is SGHRS and CDR2 YFSETQ. The V segment lost 0 bases and the J segment 3 bases; nucleotides outside the gene matches: 2. Together with reference TRBV5-1 and TRBJ2-3, the CDR3 gives the full variable domain: KAGVTQTPRYLIKTRGQQVTLSCSPISGHRSVSWYQQTPGQGLQFLFEYFSETQRNKGNFPGRFSGRQFSNSRSEMNVSTLELGDSALYLCASSLASGITDTQYFGPGTRLTVL.

The V call is TRBV3-1 (or the pseudogene TRBV3-2), the J call TRBJ1-1; D call uncertain. CDR3 length equals 13 residues. Germline V gene lookup returns CDR1 LGHDT and CDR2 YNNKEL (reference sequence). Trimming pared 4 bases from V and 4 bases from J, leaving 10 bases between. The CDR3 nucleotides read TGTGCCAGCAGCCCCCGGAGGACCACTGAAGCTTTCTTT. Encoded protein: CASSPRRTTEAFF.

This clone was seen a single time. The V and J genes are TRBV10-3 and TRBJ2-6; the D is unclear. Germline V gene sequence: CDR1 ENHRY, CDR2 SYGVKD. The CDR3 length is 14 residues. V was pared by 2 bases and J by 1 base, with 3 bases between. The CDR3 nucleotides read TGTGCCATCAGTGAGCGGTCTGGGGCCAACGTCCTGACTTTC. Translation gives CAISERSGANVLTF.

This chain uses TRBV7-9 with TRBJ1-5; TRBD1 agrees at 7 bases. The CDR3 runs 15 residues. CDR1 SEHNR and CDR2 FQNEAQ come from the germline V gene (reference sequence). V was pared by 5 bases and J by 3 bases, with 7 bases of the junction left unmatched. This chain's CDR3 is CASSHRGNDNQPQHF. The CDR3 region has the DNA TGTGCCAGCAGCCACAGGGGTAACGACAATCAGCCCCAGCATTTT.

Only a few counts were recorded for this clone. V and J are TRBV2 and TRBJ1-6; D ambiguous. V lost 3 bases to trimming and J lost 10 bases, with 16 bases between them. CDR1 and CDR2 from the germline V gene are SNHLY and FYNNEI. The CDR3 loop spans 15 amino acids. The CDR3 nucleotides read TGTGCCAGCAGTGAGAGGCTTGGCTTAGGATCACCCCTCCACTTT. Protein product: CASSERLGLGSPLHF.

V usage is TRBV10-3 and J usage is TRBJ2-1; D is undetermined. Germline V lookup: CDR1 ENHRY, CDR2 SYGVKD. The CDR3 is made up of 11 amino acids. Trimming took off 6 bases at V and 4 bases at J, with 4 bases between the two ends. The CDR3 reads CAIRQYNEQFF. The DNA for the CDR3 is TGTGCCATCAGGCAGTACAATGAGCAGTTCTTC.

The rearrangement joins TRBV4-1 to TRBJ1-5; D may be TRBD1 (5 bases). The CDR3 sequence is 15 residues long. V lost 1 base and J 6 bases, leaving 13 bases between the germline ends. The V gene's germline CDR1 is MGHRA and CDR2 YSYEKL. CDR3 residues: CASSQGTGSGQPQHF. CDR3 DNA sequence: TGCGCCAGCAGCCAAGGAACAGGCAGTGGTCAGCCCCAGCATTTT.

V and J are TRBV7-2 and TRBJ1-6; D is ambiguous. V lost 0 bases and J lost 7, with 4 bases in between. This CDR3 spans 13 amino acids. Germline CDR1 reads SGHTA; CDR2 reads FQGNSA. CDR3 DNA: TGTGCCAGCAGCTTAGCGGGCAATTCACCCCTCCACTTT. Residues: CASSLAGNSPLHF.

V gene TRBV9 combines with J gene TRBJ1-1; a weak D match, TRBD1 (5 bases). CDR3 length equals 15 residues. From germline, CDR1 is SGDLS and CDR2 YYNGEE. V was cut by 3 bases and J by 4 bases, with 16 bases left in between. The CDR3 reads CASSAEGDFGTEAFF. As DNA, the CDR3 is TGTGCCAGCAGCGCCGAAGGGGATTTTGGCACTGAAGCTTTCTTT.

This clone was recorded only once. V usage is TRBV10-3 and J usage is TRBJ2-2; 12 bases match TRBD2. This CDR3 is built from 15 residues. V shed 3 bases, J shed 6 bases, and the junction held 2 bases outside the gene matches. Germline V gene data show CDR1 as ENHRY and CDR2 as SYGVKD. The CDR3 loop is CAISDGLAGPGELFF. CDR3 nucleotide sequence: TGTGCCATCAGTGATGGACTAGCGGGGCCCGGGGAGCTGTTTTTT.